Listed below are T cell receptor beta chains from one sample, sequenced in a study of OX40 agonist ivuxolimab in advanced cancers. Assay used: immunoSEQ multiplex PCR; TCRdb lists only in-frame clones, some missing. The table has 55,000 to 90,000 clones, approximately 90% seen once; the top ten hold over 2.5%. Sequencing used CD4+ or CD8+ T cells sorted from blood, obtained in a trial of the OX40 agonist ivuxolimab. Every receptor here comes from an adult with an advanced solid tumor such as melanoma, head and neck, liver or kidney cancer. The CDR3 runs from the conserved cysteine through the conserved F or W. Fields, in order: D gene, J gene, clone size, V gene, CDR3 protein, CDR3 DNA. The D gene is left open where the match is weak. Only some rows state a clone size, as once, few, many or a class for expanded clones.

d_gene: -; j_gene: TRBJ2-5; abundance: -; v_gene: TRBV6-6; CDR3aa: CASSYSTGIQETQYF; CDR3nt: TGTGCCAGCAGTTATTCGACAGGCATCCAAGAGACCCAGTACTTC
d_gene: -; j_gene: TRBJ2-3; abundance: -; v_gene: TRBV4-2; CDR3aa: CASSQATGSTDTQYF; CDR3nt: TGTGCCAGCAGCCAGGCAACGGGGAGCACAGATACGCAGTATTTT
d_gene: -; j_gene: TRBJ2-3; abundance: -; v_gene: TRBV7-2; CDR3aa: CASSSSSTDTQYF; CDR3nt: TGTGCCAGCAGTTCCTCCTCCACAGATACGCAGTATTTT
d_gene: TRBD1; j_gene: TRBJ2-7; abundance: -; v_gene: TRBV5-1; CDR3aa: CASSSESGTGIGEQYF; CDR3nt: TGCGCCAGCAGCTCGGAATCCGGGACAGGGATTGGGGAGCAGTACTTC
d_gene: -; j_gene: TRBJ1-2; abundance: -; v_gene: TRBV7-2; CDR3aa: CASSRRGSGYTF; CDR3nt: TGTGCCAGCAGCCGGCGGGGGAGCGGCTACACCTTC
d_gene: TRBD1; j_gene: TRBJ1-4; abundance: -; v_gene: TRBV27; CDR3aa: CASKGTGREKLFF; CDR3nt: TGTGCCAGCAAAGGGACAGGGCGGGAAAAACTGTTTTTT
d_gene: TRBD1; j_gene: TRBJ2-7; abundance: few; v_gene: TRBV5-1; CDR3aa: CASSPGQGAYEQYF; CDR3nt: TGCGCCAGCAGCCCGGGACAGGGGGCCTACGAGCAGTACTTC
d_gene: -; j_gene: TRBJ1-5; abundance: -; v_gene: TRBV11-3; CDR3aa: CASSLAGGSNQPQHF; CDR3nt: TGTGCCAGCAGCTTAGCTGGTGGTAGCAATCAGCCCCAGCATTTT
d_gene: TRBD1; j_gene: TRBJ1-2; abundance: once; v_gene: TRBV6-1; CDR3aa: CASSGGDRSNYGYTF; CDR3nt: TGTGCCAGCAGTGGAGGGGACAGGTCTAACTATGGCTACACCTTC
d_gene: -; j_gene: TRBJ1-2; abundance: -; v_gene: TRBV5-6; CDR3aa: CASSLAGLSGYGYTF; CDR3nt: TGTGCCAGCAGCTTGGCAGGGTTAAGCGGTTATGGCTACACCTTC
d_gene: TRBD2; j_gene: TRBJ2-3; abundance: -; v_gene: TRBV19; CDR3aa: CASQTSGGATDTQYF; CDR3nt: TGTGCCAGTCAAACTAGCGGGGGGGCGACAGATACGCAGTATTTT
d_gene: -; j_gene: TRBJ2-6; abundance: -; v_gene: TRBV5-4; CDR3aa: CASSLGSMAGANVLTF; CDR3nt: TGTGCCAGCAGCTTGGGGTCTATGGCTGGGGCCAACGTCCTGACTTTC
d_gene: TRBD1; j_gene: TRBJ1-1; abundance: -; v_gene: TRBV9; CDR3aa: CASSASGTGVAEAFF; CDR3nt: TGTGCCAGCAGCGCATCCGGGACAGGGGTGGCTGAAGCTTTCTTT
d_gene: -; j_gene: TRBJ2-3; abundance: -; v_gene: TRBV10-1; CDR3aa: CASSEETYGTDTQYF; CDR3nt: TGCGCCAGCAGTGAGGAGACCTACGGCACAGATACGCAGTATTTT
d_gene: TRBD2; j_gene: TRBJ2-3; abundance: -; v_gene: TRBV6-6; CDR3aa: CASSPSSSGEDTQYF; CDR3nt: TGTGCCAGCAGCCCTTCTTCGAGCGGGGAAGATACGCAGTATTTT
d_gene: TRBD1; j_gene: TRBJ2-1; abundance: -; v_gene: TRBV19; CDR3aa: CASSLSGTGVHNEQFF; CDR3nt: TGTGCCAGTAGTTTGTCCGGGACAGGGGTTCACAATGAGCAGTTCTTC
d_gene: -; j_gene: TRBJ1-3; abundance: -; v_gene: TRBV19; CDR3aa: CASISGAGNTIYF; CDR3nt: TGTGCCAGTATTTCAGGGGCCGGAAACACCATATATTTT
d_gene: TRBD1; j_gene: TRBJ2-6; abundance: -; v_gene: TRBV5-4; CDR3aa: CASSSAGTGPGANVLTF; CDR3nt: TGTGCCAGCAGCTCCGCCGGGACAGGGCCCGGGGCCAACGTCCTGACTTTC
d_gene: TRBD2; j_gene: TRBJ2-4; abundance: -; v_gene: TRBV4-3; CDR3aa: CASSQEGSGGAKNIQYF; CDR3nt: TGCGCCAGCAGCCAAGAGGGCAGCGGGGGGGCCAAAAACATTCAGTACTTC
d_gene: TRBD2; j_gene: TRBJ2-1; abundance: -; v_gene: TRBV29-1; CDR3aa: CSMHRGGDEQFF; CDR3nt: TGCAGCATGCACCGGGGGGGAGATGAGCAGTTCTTC
d_gene: -; j_gene: TRBJ1-3; abundance: -; v_gene: TRBV10-2; CDR3aa: CASSESGSSGNTIYF; CDR3nt: TGCGCCAGCAGTGAGTCGGGCAGCTCGGGAAACACCATATATTTT
d_gene: -; j_gene: TRBJ2-1; abundance: -; v_gene: TRBV5-4; CDR3aa: CASTKSLGPLSHEQFF; CDR3nt: TGTGCCAGCACCAAAAGCCTCGGCCCCTTGAGCCATGAGCAGTTCTTC
d_gene: -; j_gene: TRBJ1-1; abundance: -; v_gene: TRBV20-1; CDR3aa: CSAKWSTEAFF; CDR3nt: TGCAGTGCTAAGTGGTCCACTGAAGCTTTCTTT
d_gene: -; j_gene: TRBJ1-5; abundance: once; v_gene: TRBV28; CDR3aa: CASTRRDGQPQHF; CDR3nt: TGTGCCAGCACGAGGCGGGATGGTCAGCCCCAGCATTTT
d_gene: -; j_gene: TRBJ2-3; abundance: -; v_gene: TRBV5-1; CDR3aa: CASSSTTDTQYF; CDR3nt: TGCGCCAGCAGCTCAACCACAGATACGCAGTATTTT
d_gene: -; j_gene: TRBJ1-3; abundance: -; v_gene: TRBV6-1; CDR3aa: CATRNGGDTGNTIYF; CDR3nt: TGTGCCACCCGAAATGGGGGAGACACCGGAAACACCATATATTTT
d_gene: TRBD1; j_gene: TRBJ1-1; abundance: -; v_gene: TRBV5-6; CDR3aa: CASSRQGQGTEAFF; CDR3nt: TGTGCCAGCAGCCGACAGGGGCAGGGCACTGAAGCTTTCTTT
d_gene: -; j_gene: TRBJ1-1; abundance: -; v_gene: TRBV5-1; CDR3aa: CASSLVFGNTEAFF; CDR3nt: TGCGCCAGCAGCTTGGTATTCGGGAACACTGAAGCTTTCTTT
d_gene: -; j_gene: TRBJ1-5; abundance: few; v_gene: TRBV2; CDR3aa: CASRKGLGQPQHF; CDR3nt: TGTGCCAGCAGGAAGGGTCTTGGGCAGCCCCAGCATTTT